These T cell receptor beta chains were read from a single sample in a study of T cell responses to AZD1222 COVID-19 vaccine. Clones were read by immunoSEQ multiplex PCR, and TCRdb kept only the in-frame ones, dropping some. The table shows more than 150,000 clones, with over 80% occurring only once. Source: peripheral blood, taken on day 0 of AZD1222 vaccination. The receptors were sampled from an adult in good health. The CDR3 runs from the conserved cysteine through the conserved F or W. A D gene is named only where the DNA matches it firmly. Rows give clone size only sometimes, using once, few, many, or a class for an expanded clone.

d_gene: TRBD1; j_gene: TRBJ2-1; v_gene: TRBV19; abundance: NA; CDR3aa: CASSSMQGVSSYNEQFF; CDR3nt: TGTGCCAGTTCGAGTATGCAGGGGGTCAGCTCCTACAATGAGCAGTTCTTC
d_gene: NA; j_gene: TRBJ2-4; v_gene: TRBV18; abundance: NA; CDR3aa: CASSPLINIQYF; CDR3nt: TGTGCCAGCTCACCTCTCATAAACATTCAGTACTTC
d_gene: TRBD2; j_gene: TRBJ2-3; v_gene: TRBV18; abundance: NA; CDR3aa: CASSPRLAGDQDTQYF; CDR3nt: TGTGCCAGCTCACCTAGACTAGCGGGAGACCAAGATACGCAGTATTTT
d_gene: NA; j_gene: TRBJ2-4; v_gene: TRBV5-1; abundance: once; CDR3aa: CASSLGSEGNIQYF; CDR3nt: TGCGCCAGCAGCTTGGGTAGTGAAGGAAACATTCAGTACTTC
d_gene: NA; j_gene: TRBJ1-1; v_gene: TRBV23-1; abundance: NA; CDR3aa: CASSLLTGQKTEAFF; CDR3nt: TGCGCCAGCAGTCTGCTGACAGGACAGAAGACTGAAGCTTTCTTT
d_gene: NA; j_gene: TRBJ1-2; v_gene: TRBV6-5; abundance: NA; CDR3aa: CASSFLVTDWYGYTF; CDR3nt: TGTGCCAGCAGTTTCCTTGTAACCGACTGGTATGGCTACACCTTC
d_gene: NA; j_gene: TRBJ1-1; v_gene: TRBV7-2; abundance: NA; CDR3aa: CASSLDGWQGKTEAFF; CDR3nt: TGTGCCAGCAGCTTAGACGGGTGGCAGGGAAAGACTGAAGCTTTCTTT
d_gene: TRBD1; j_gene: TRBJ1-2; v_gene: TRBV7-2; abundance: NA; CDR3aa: CASSSYWDSDGYTF; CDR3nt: TGTGCCAGCAGCTCATATTGGGACAGTGACGGCTACACCTTC
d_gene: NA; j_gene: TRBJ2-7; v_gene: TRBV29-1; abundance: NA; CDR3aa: CSVEVGNLYEQYF; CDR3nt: TGCAGCGTTGAAGTGGGCAATCTTTACGAGCAGTACTTC
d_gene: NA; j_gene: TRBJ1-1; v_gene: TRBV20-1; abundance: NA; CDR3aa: CRMLGNTEAFF; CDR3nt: TGCAGAATGTTGGGGAACACTGAAGCTTTCTTT
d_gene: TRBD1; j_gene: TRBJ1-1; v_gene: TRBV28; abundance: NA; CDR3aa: CASGRGIRTEAFF; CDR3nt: TGTGCCAGCGGCAGGGGGATACGGACTGAAGCTTTCTTT
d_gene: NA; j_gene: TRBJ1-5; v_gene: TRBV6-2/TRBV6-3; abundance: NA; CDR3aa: CASSYRAWPSQHF; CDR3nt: TGTGCCAGCAGTTACAGGGCCTGGCCGTCCCAGCATTTT
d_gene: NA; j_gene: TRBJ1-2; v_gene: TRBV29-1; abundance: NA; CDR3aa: CSVEPQAPHYGYTF; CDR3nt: TGCAGCGTTGAACCCCAGGCCCCCCACTATGGCTACACCTTC
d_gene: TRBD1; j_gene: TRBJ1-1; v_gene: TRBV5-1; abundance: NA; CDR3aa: CASSSGLGQGAVEAFF; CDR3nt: TGCGCCAGCAGCTCAGGGCTAGGGCAGGGGGCGGTTGAAGCTTTCTTT
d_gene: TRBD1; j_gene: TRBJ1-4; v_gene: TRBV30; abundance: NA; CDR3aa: CACYPGQLNEKLFF; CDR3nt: TGTGCCTGTTACCCGGGACAGTTAAATGAAAAACTGTTTTTT
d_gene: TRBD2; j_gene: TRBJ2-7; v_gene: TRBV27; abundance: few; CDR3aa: CASSLSLAGYYEQYF; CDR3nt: TGTGCCAGCAGTTTATCGCTAGCGGGCTACTACGAGCAGTACTTC
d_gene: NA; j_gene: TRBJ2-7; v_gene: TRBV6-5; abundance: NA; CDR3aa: CASSYSTEQYF; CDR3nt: TGTGCCAGCAGTTACTCGACCGAGCAGTACTTC
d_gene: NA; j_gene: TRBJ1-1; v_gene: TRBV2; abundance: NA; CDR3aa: CASRRGGNTEAFF; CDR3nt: TGTGCCAGCCGTAGGGGCGGGAACACTGAAGCTTTCTTT
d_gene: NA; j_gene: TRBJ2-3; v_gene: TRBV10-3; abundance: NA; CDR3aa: CAISDPEAARVDTQYF; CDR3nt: TGTGCCATCAGCGACCCGGAAGCGGCTAGGGTCGATACGCAGTATTTT
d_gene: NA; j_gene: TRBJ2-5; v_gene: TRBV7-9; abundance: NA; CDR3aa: CASSWSSQETQYF; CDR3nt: TGTGCCAGCAGCTGGAGTTCTCAAGAGACCCAGTACTTC
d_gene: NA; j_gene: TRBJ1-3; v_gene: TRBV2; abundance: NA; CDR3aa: CASSEDGAGGNTIYF; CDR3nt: TGTGCCAGCAGTGAAGATGGGGCGGGTGGAAACACCATATATTTT
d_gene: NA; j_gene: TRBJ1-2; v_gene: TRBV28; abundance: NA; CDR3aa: CASSQGGGSYGYTF; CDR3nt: TGTGCCAGCAGCCAGGGTGGAGGATCCTATGGCTACACCTTC
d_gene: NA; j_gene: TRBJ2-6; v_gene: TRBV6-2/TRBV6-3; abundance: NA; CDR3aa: CASSWGSGANVLTF; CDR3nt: TGTGCCAGCAGTTGGGGCTCTGGGGCCAACGTCCTGACTTTC
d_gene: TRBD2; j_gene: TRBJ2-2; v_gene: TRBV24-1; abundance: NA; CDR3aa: CATSEPGTSWAGELFF; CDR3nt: TGTGCCACCAGTGAACCTGGGACTAGCTGGGCCGGGGAGCTGTTTTTT
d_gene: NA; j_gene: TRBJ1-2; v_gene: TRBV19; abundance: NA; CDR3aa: CASSIPGGTYGYTF; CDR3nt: TGTGCCAGTAGTATACCCGGAGGGACCTATGGCTACACCTTC
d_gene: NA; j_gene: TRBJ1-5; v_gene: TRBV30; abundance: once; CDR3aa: CAWMEGTNQPQHF; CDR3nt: TGTGCCTGGATGGAGGGTACCAATCAGCCCCAGCATTTT
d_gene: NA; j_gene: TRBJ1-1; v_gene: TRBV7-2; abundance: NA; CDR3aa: CASSSGRFEAFF; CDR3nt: TGTGCCAGCAGCTCCGGACGGTTTGAAGCTTTCTTT
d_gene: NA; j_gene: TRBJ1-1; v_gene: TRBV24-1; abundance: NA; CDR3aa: CARVLSRVNTEAFF; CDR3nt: TGTGCCAGGGTCCTGTCCAGGGTGAACACTGAAGCTTTCTTT
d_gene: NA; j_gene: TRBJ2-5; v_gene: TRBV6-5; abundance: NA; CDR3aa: CASSSGAGGKTQYF; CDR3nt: TGTGCCAGCAGTTCGGGGGCAGGGGGGAAGACCCAGTACTTC
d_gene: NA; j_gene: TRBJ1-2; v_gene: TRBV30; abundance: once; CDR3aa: CAWSVRANYGYTF; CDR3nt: TGTGCCTGGAGTGTTCGGGCGAACTATGGCTACACCTTC
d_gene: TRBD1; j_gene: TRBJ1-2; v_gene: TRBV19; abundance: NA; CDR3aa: CASSDRGYGYTF; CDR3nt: TGTGCCAGTTCAGACAGGGGCTATGGCTACACCTTC
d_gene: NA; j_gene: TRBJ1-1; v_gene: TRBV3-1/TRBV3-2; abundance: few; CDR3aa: CASSQELNRLNTEAFF; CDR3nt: TGTGCCAGCAGCCAAGAACTCAACAGGCTGAACACTGAAGCTTTCTTT
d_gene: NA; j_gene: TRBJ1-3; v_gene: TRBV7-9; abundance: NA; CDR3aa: CASSLHSGNTIYF; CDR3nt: TGTGCCAGCAGCTTACACTCTGGAAACACCATATATTTT
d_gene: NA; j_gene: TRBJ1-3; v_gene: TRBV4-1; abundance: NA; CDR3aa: CASSQLQISGNTIYF; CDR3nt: TGCGCCAGCAGCCAACTACAAATCTCTGGAAACACCATATATTTT
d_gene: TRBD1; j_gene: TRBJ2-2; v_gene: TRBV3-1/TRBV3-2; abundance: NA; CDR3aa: CASSQTRDRGTGELFF; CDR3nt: TGTGCCAGCAGCCAAACCCGGGACAGGGGTACCGGGGAGCTGTTTTTT
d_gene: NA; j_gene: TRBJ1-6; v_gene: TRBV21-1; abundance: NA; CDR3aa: CASSKVGGGKGYRLSLHF; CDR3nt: TGTGCCAGCAGCAAAGTAGGGGGGGGGAAGGGATACCGTCTATCCCTCCACTTT
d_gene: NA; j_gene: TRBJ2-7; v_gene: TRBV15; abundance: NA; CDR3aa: CATSRVLGEQYF; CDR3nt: TGTGCCACCAGCAGAGTACTGGGGGAGCAGTACTTC
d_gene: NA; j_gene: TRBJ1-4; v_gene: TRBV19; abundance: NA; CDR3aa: CASSKGPSEKLFF; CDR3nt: TGTGCCAGTAGTAAGGGCCCGAGTGAAAAACTGTTTTTT
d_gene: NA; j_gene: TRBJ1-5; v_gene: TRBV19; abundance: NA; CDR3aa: CASSRRLGTEHQPQHF; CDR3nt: TGTGCCAGTAGTAGGCGTTTGGGGACGGAACACCAGCCCCAGCATTTT
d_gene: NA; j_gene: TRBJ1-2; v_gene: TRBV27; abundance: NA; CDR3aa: CASSLYQASYGYTF; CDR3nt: TGTGCCAGCAGTTTATACCAGGCCAGCTATGGCTACACCTTC
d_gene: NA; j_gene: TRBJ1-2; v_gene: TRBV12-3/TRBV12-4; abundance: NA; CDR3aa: CASRLDGNYGYTF; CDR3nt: TGTGCCAGCAGATTGGACGGAAACTATGGCTACACCTTC
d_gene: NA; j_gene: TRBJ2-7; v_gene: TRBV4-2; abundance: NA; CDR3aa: CASSHTQNYEQYF; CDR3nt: TGTGCCAGCAGCCATACACAGAACTACGAGCAGTACTTC
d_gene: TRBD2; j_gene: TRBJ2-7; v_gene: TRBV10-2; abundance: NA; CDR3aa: CATKFIAGGPYEQYF; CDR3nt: TGCGCCACCAAATTCATAGCGGGAGGGCCCTACGAGCAGTACTTC
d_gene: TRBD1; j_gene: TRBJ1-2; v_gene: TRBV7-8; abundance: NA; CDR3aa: CASSLADRDYGYTF; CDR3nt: TGTGCCAGCAGCTTAGCGGACAGGGACTATGGCTACACCTTC
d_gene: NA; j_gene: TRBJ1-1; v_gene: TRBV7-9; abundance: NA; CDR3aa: CASSFGPGLMNTEAFF; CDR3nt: NA
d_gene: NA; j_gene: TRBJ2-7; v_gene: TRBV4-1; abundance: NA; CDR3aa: CASSQNGGSSYEQYF; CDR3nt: TGCGCCAGCAGCCAAAACGGGGGCAGTTCCTACGAGCAGTACTTC
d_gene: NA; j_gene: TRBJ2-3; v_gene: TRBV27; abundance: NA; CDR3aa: CASSFGDTQYF; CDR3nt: TGTGCCAGCAGTTTTGGAGATACGCAGTATTTT
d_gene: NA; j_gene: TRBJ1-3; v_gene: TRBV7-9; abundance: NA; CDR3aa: CASSGISGNTIYF; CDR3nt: TGTGCCAGCAGCGGAATCTCTGGAAACACCATATATTTT
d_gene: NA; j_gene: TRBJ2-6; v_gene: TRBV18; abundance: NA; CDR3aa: CASSPPTTGANVLTF; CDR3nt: TGTGCCAGCTCACCCCCGACAACTGGGGCCAACGTCCTGACTTTC
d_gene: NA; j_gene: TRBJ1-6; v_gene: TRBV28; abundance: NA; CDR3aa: CASSPGQRDSPLHF; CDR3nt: TGTGCCAGCAGCCCCGGACAGAGAGATTCACCCCTCCACTTT
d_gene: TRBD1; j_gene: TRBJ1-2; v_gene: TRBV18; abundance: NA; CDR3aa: CASSPRTGDDYGYTF; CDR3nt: TGTGCCAGCTCACCTCGGACAGGGGATGACTATGGCTACACCTTC
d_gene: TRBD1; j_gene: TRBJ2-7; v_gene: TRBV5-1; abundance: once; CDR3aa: CASSQQGTNEQYF; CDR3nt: TGCGCCAGCAGCCAACAGGGGACCAACGAGCAGTACTTC
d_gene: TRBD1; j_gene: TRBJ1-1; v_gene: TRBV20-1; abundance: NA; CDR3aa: CSVLDRTAFF; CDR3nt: TGCAGTGTTCTGGACAGGACGGCTTTCTTT
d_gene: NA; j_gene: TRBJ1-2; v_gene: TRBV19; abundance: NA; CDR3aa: CASSGGGGYGYTF; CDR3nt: TGTGCCAGTAGTGGAGGGGGTGGCTATGGCTACACCTTC
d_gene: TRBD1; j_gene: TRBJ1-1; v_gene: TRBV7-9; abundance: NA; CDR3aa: CASSDRQGNTEAFF; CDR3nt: TGTGCCAGCAGCGACCGACAGGGAAACACTGAAGCTTTCTTT
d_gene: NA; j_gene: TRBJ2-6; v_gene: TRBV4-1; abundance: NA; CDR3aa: CASSQDNPGANVLTF; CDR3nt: TGCGCCAGCAGCCAAGATAACCCTGGGGCCAACGTCCTGACTTTC
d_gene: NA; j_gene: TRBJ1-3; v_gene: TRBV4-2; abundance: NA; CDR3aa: CASREGVSGNTIYF; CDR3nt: TGTGCCAGCAGGGAAGGGGTATCTGGAAACACCATATATTTT
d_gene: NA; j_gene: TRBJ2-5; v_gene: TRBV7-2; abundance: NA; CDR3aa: CASSLKGPPTQETQYF; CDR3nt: TGTGCCAGCAGCTTAAAAGGTCCCCCCACTCAAGAGACCCAGTACTTC
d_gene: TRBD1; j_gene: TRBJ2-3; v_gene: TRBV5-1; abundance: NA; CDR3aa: CASSSGDSNTDTQYF; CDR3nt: TGCGCCAGCAGCTCTGGGGACAGCAACACAGATACGCAGTATTTT